These T cell receptor beta chains were read from a single sample in a study of cytomegalovirus exposure and HLA in healthy donors. Profiled with immunoSEQ multiplex PCR; TCRdb holds only in-frame clones, not every one. In the table there are about 120,000 clones, 65% to 80% of which are singletons. The sample comprised PBMCs. All receptors derive from a middle-aged woman in good health and CMV-seropositive. Both conserved end residues are trimmed from each CDR3. Each record gives: J gene, D gene, V gene, clone size, CDR3 length, CDR3 protein. The D gene is left open where the match is weak. Only part of the rows carry a size: once, few, many, or a class if the clone is expanded.

J gene: TRBJ2-7
D gene: TRBD2
V gene: TRBV9
clone size: NA
CDR3 length: 13
CDR3 protein: ASSVVAGGAYEQY

J gene: TRBJ1-1
D gene: TRBD1
V gene: TRBV7-9
clone size: NA
CDR3 length: 12
CDR3 protein: ASRGTGGKTEAF

J gene: TRBJ1-2
D gene: NA
V gene: TRBV27
clone size: NA
CDR3 length: 14
CDR3 protein: ASSFRTALGNYGYT

J gene: TRBJ1-3
D gene: NA
V gene: TRBV30
clone size: NA
CDR3 length: 10
CDR3 protein: AWSARVNTIY

J gene: TRBJ2-3
D gene: TRBD1
V gene: TRBV4-2
clone size: NA
CDR3 length: 14
CDR3 protein: ASSQAEGADTDTQY

J gene: TRBJ2-2
D gene: TRBD1
V gene: TRBV7-2
clone size: few
CDR3 length: 13
CDR3 protein: ASSWGTGIPGELF

J gene: TRBJ2-2
D gene: TRBD2
V gene: TRBV19
clone size: NA
CDR3 length: 14
CDR3 protein: ASSPRLAGNTGELF

J gene: TRBJ1-2
D gene: TRBD1
V gene: TRBV19
clone size: NA
CDR3 length: 13
CDR3 protein: ASSIFSDRAYGYT

J gene: TRBJ1-1
D gene: NA
V gene: TRBV18
clone size: once
CDR3 length: 12
CDR3 protein: ASSMDSSRTEAF

J gene: TRBJ2-3
D gene: TRBD2
V gene: TRBV5-1
clone size: NA
CDR3 length: 13
CDR3 protein: ASYPARGSTDTQY

J gene: TRBJ2-3
D gene: TRBD1
V gene: TRBV18
clone size: NA
CDR3 length: 12
CDR3 protein: ASQSGQDTDTQY

J gene: TRBJ1-1
D gene: NA
V gene: TRBV30
clone size: NA
CDR3 length: 11
CDR3 protein: AWSVPGNTEAF

J gene: TRBJ2-7
D gene: TRBD2
V gene: TRBV18
clone size: NA
CDR3 length: 13
CDR3 protein: ASSPSGRSSYEQY

J gene: TRBJ2-4
D gene: NA
V gene: TRBV19
clone size: NA
CDR3 length: 17
CDR3 protein: ASSPLGSFESVAKNIQY

J gene: TRBJ2-5
D gene: TRBD2
V gene: TRBV7-2
clone size: once
CDR3 length: 13
CDR3 protein: ASSSGLAQTETQY

J gene: TRBJ2-7
D gene: TRBD1
V gene: TRBV6-5
clone size: NA
CDR3 length: 13
CDR3 protein: ASSYSGQGDYEQY

J gene: TRBJ2-7
D gene: NA
V gene: TRBV4-2
clone size: NA
CDR3 length: 14
CDR3 protein: ASSQGDRGGSYEQY

J gene: TRBJ2-1
D gene: TRBD2
V gene: TRBV7-2
clone size: once
CDR3 length: 14
CDR3 protein: ASSTLLAALYNEQF

J gene: TRBJ2-1
D gene: NA
V gene: TRBV15
clone size: NA
CDR3 length: 13
CDR3 protein: ATSRVDRNFNEQF

J gene: TRBJ1-3
D gene: NA
V gene: TRBV30
clone size: NA
CDR3 length: 12
CDR3 protein: AWSVGGAANTIY

J gene: TRBJ2-1
D gene: NA
V gene: TRBV7-9
clone size: few
CDR3 length: 16
CDR3 protein: ASSPRRLNTYSYNEQF

J gene: TRBJ1-1
D gene: NA
V gene: TRBV25-1
clone size: NA
CDR3 length: 12
CDR3 protein: ASSEYFGNTEAF

J gene: TRBJ1-4
D gene: NA
V gene: TRBV19
clone size: NA
CDR3 length: 12
CDR3 protein: ASSLGATNEKLF

J gene: TRBJ1-5
D gene: TRBD1
V gene: TRBV7-2
clone size: NA
CDR3 length: 13
CDR3 protein: ASSANRGTNQPQH

J gene: TRBJ1-2
D gene: TRBD1
V gene: TRBV6-1
clone size: NA
CDR3 length: 13
CDR3 protein: ASIPPGQRPYGYT

J gene: TRBJ1-1
D gene: TRBD1
V gene: TRBV29-1
clone size: NA
CDR3 length: 9
CDR3 protein: SVYRGSEAF

J gene: TRBJ1-3
D gene: NA
V gene: TRBV19
clone size: NA
CDR3 length: 13
CDR3 protein: ASSDDNRPGNTIY

J gene: TRBJ2-1
D gene: TRBD2
V gene: TRBV5-4
clone size: NA
CDR3 length: 14
CDR3 protein: ASNARLAGVNNEQF

J gene: TRBJ2-1
D gene: NA
V gene: TRBV5-6
clone size: NA
CDR3 length: 13
CDR3 protein: ASSLAALVGNEQF

J gene: TRBJ2-7
D gene: TRBD1
V gene: TRBV5-6
clone size: NA
CDR3 length: 12
CDR3 protein: ASSLRTGSYEQY

J gene: TRBJ1-2
D gene: NA
V gene: TRBV20-1
clone size: NA
CDR3 length: 9
CDR3 protein: SARVAGGYT

J gene: TRBJ1-2
D gene: NA
V gene: TRBV29-1
clone size: NA
CDR3 length: 10
CDR3 protein: SVVSQTDGYT

J gene: TRBJ2-7
D gene: NA
V gene: TRBV6-4
clone size: NA
CDR3 length: 12
CDR3 protein: ASYPRGMSYEQY

J gene: TRBJ1-1
D gene: NA
V gene: TRBV6-6
clone size: NA
CDR3 length: 11
CDR3 protein: ASSYSRSPEAF

J gene: TRBJ2-3
D gene: TRBD2
V gene: TRBV2
clone size: NA
CDR3 length: 12
CDR3 protein: ASREASGAHTQY

J gene: TRBJ2-1
D gene: NA
V gene: TRBV14
clone size: NA
CDR3 length: 11
CDR3 protein: ASSQVSVPEQF

J gene: TRBJ2-3
D gene: NA
V gene: TRBV9
clone size: NA
CDR3 length: 13
CDR3 protein: ASSVEEYDTDTQY

J gene: TRBJ1-6
D gene: NA
V gene: TRBV2
clone size: NA
CDR3 length: 12
CDR3 protein: ASSVLRENSPLH

J gene: TRBJ2-7
D gene: TRBD2
V gene: TRBV14
clone size: NA
CDR3 length: 12
CDR3 protein: ASSPSGRRYEQY

J gene: TRBJ2-7
D gene: TRBD2
V gene: TRBV7-9
clone size: few
CDR3 length: 13
CDR3 protein: ASSLGLSQTYEQY

J gene: TRBJ2-2
D gene: NA
V gene: TRBV5-4
clone size: once
CDR3 length: 12
CDR3 protein: ASSPQTKTGELF

J gene: TRBJ2-5
D gene: TRBD1
V gene: TRBV12-5
clone size: NA
CDR3 length: 14
CDR3 protein: ASGLPRGTGVETQY

J gene: TRBJ2-1
D gene: TRBD2
V gene: TRBV27
clone size: NA
CDR3 length: 15
CDR3 protein: ASRRETSGSSGNEQF

J gene: TRBJ2-3
D gene: TRBD1
V gene: TRBV6-5
clone size: NA
CDR3 length: 13
CDR3 protein: ASSYSGTGTDTQY

J gene: TRBJ1-6
D gene: NA
V gene: TRBV9
clone size: few
CDR3 length: 11
CDR3 protein: ASSPQGNSPLH

J gene: TRBJ1-3
D gene: NA
V gene: TRBV10-3
clone size: NA
CDR3 length: 14
CDR3 protein: AISESKGPGHLTIY

J gene: TRBJ1-2
D gene: NA
V gene: TRBV9
clone size: NA
CDR3 length: 12
CDR3 protein: ASTPRVDNYGYT

J gene: TRBJ1-6
D gene: TRBD1
V gene: TRBV19
clone size: NA
CDR3 length: 12
CDR3 protein: ASSPDRGGSPLH

J gene: TRBJ2-3
D gene: TRBD1
V gene: TRBV11-1
clone size: NA
CDR3 length: 13
CDR3 protein: ASRSRDRGTDTQY

J gene: TRBJ2-5
D gene: NA
V gene: TRBV7-2
clone size: NA
CDR3 length: 11
CDR3 protein: ASSMTGQETQY

J gene: TRBJ2-5
D gene: NA
V gene: TRBV7-2
clone size: few
CDR3 length: 9
CDR3 protein: ASSARGTQY

J gene: TRBJ2-3
D gene: NA
V gene: TRBV4-2
clone size: many
CDR3 length: 13
CDR3 protein: ASSQDWRLPDTQY

J gene: TRBJ1-1
D gene: NA
V gene: TRBV10-3
clone size: NA
CDR3 length: 12
CDR3 protein: AISEPRGSPEAF

J gene: TRBJ2-4
D gene: NA
V gene: TRBV19
clone size: NA
CDR3 length: 16
CDR3 protein: ASSTPRVRTLAKNIQY

J gene: TRBJ2-7
D gene: TRBD2
V gene: TRBV7-2
clone size: NA
CDR3 length: 12
CDR3 protein: ASRPSGGAVKQY

J gene: TRBJ2-3
D gene: NA
V gene: TRBV4-1
clone size: once
CDR3 length: 14
CDR3 protein: ASSLEGRGSTDTQY

J gene: TRBJ2-3
D gene: TRBD1
V gene: TRBV10-3
clone size: NA
CDR3 length: 14
CDR3 protein: AISEGSTGGTDTQY

J gene: TRBJ2-7
D gene: TRBD1
V gene: TRBV2
clone size: NA
CDR3 length: 12
CDR3 protein: ASRTGPPSYEQY

J gene: TRBJ1-6
D gene: NA
V gene: TRBV6-1
clone size: NA
CDR3 length: 11
CDR3 protein: ASSERGNSPLH